The clone carrying this TCR beta chain has more than one count but fewer than ten. Its target is not known. Sequenced by immunoSEQ multiplex PCR; TCRdb stores in-frame clones only, minus some. The data show some 75,000 clones, around 85% seen once. The data belong to a study of early stage breast cancer tumors. Study information: Most invasive tumors, about 80% of the 16, were ER+/PR+/HER2-.

The CDR3 sequence is 13 residues long. Deletions cut 5 bases from V and 6 bases from J, with 11 bases between. Germline V CDR1 and CDR2: MDHEN, SYDVKM. Whole-study results and caveats: Compared with adjacent normal breast, tumors showed about 2.5-fold denser, more clonal T cells. Most shared enriched TCRB sequences were commonly generated ones. Comparing each tissue with blood distinguished tumor from normal in about 85% of the 16 patients.

The sequence was obtained from a person in their sixties with breast cancer. Sample: blood. The chain recombines TRBV28 with TRBJ2-1, with D hard to call. CDR3 residues: CASSIYTGNEQFF. CDR3 in DNA: TGTGCCAGCAGTATTTATACCGGCAATGAGCAGTTCTTC.